Below, 28 T cell receptor beta chains from the same sample are listed, as sequenced in a study of TIL therapy for anti-PD-1-resistant metastatic lung cancer. Sequencing used immunoSEQ v3. Only in-frame clones appear in the TCRdb table, and some are missing; sequencing was by immunoSEQ multiplex PCR. The sample includes under 100,000 clones, 50% to 70% of them seen just once. This sample's time point: pre-treatment sample, taken before nivolumab and TIL therapy. Tumor tissue came from excised metastases, mostly pleural nodules or supraclavicular lymph nodes. Sequencing was performed on tumor tissue, taken at baseline. Receptors originate from a person aged 25 to 85 with non-small cell lung cancer.

In this sample, this clone turned up a few times. The CDR3 is CASSPRQSSYEQYF. CDR3 in DNA: TGTGCCAGCAGCCCTCGACAGAGCTCCTACGAGCAGTACTTC. The V call is TRBV9, the J call TRBJ2-7, with D maybe TRBD1 (5 bases). Trimming took off 4 bases at V and 0 bases at J, with 11 bases between the two ends. Germline assignment: CDR1 SGDLS and CDR2 YYNGEE. The length of the CDR3 is 14 residues.

The chain joins TRBV2 to TRBJ2-7; 11 bases agree with TRBD2. Germline V gives CDR1 SNHLY, CDR2 FYNNEI. V lost 4 bases to trimming and J lost 5 bases; unmatched junction nucleotides: 4. The CDR3 length is 14 residues. The CDR3 protein is CASSVPGLADEQYF. In DNA form, the CDR3 reads TGTGCCAGCAGTGTTCCGGGACTAGCGGACGAGCAGTACTTC.

This clone has a handful of counts. The chain joins TRBV7-6 to TRBJ2-3; either TRBD1 or TRBD2 may supply D (5 bases each). V lost 3 bases to trimming and J lost 5 bases, with 9 bases between them. This CDR3 has 13 residues. CDR1 and CDR2 (germline): SGHVS, FNYEAQ. The CDR3 region has the DNA TGTGCCAGCAGCTTGGGACCTATAGATACGCAGTATTTT. This encodes CASSLGPIDTQYF.

The chain links TRBV18 to TRBJ2-3, with a tentative D call TRBD2 (6 bases). There are 16 residues in the CDR3. Trimming cost V 2 bases and J 3 bases, with 15 bases left between them. Germline V lookup: CDR1 KGHSH, CDR2 LQKENI. The CDR3, as DNA: TGTGCCAGCTCACCAGCTGGACTACTTCAGACAGATACGCAGTATTTT. Amino acid sequence: CASSPAGLLQTDTQYF. The variable domain in full, completed from reference TRBV18 and TRBJ2-3, reads NAGVMQNPRHLVRRRGQEARLRCSPMKGHSHVYWYRQLPEEGLKFMVYLQKENIIDESGMPKERFSAEFPKEGPSILRIQQVVRGDSAAYFCASSPAGLLQTDTQYFGPGTRLTVL.

The chain couples TRBV19 to TRBJ1-1; 9 bases fit TRBD1. V was clipped by 10 bases and J by 5 bases; unmatched bases: 5. Looked up from germline, CDR1 is LNHDA and CDR2 is SQIVND (reference sequence). The CDR3 has 12 amino acids. The CDR3 coding sequence is TGTGCCAATACAGGGGGCGAAACTGAAGCTTTCTTT. The encoded protein is CANTGGETEAFF.

The count of this clone is one. V is TRBV7-2 and J is TRBJ2-2, with D possibly being TRBD1 (7 bases). The ends were cut back, 5 bases at V and 4 bases at J, with 14 bases in the middle. Germline V CDR1 and CDR2: SGHTA, FQGNSA. The CDR3 length is 15 residues. The CDR3 DNA sequence: TGTGCCAGCAGCCCCGGGGGACAGACCACCGGGGAGCTGTTTTTT. It specifies CASSPGGQTTGELFF.

The rearrangement joins TRBV30 to TRBJ2-7; a weak D match, TRBD1 (6 bases). Germline V lookup: CDR1 GTSNPN, CDR2 SVGIG (reference sequence). V was clipped by 5 bases and J by 2 bases, with 10 bases between them. This CDR3 is built from 12 residues. CDR3 coding DNA: TGTGCCTGGGCAGACAGGCCCTACGAGCAGTACTTC. Residues: CAWADRPYEQYF.

The rearrangement joins TRBV7-3 to TRBJ2-6; no definite D call. V lost 8 bases and J 0 bases, leaving 8 bases between the germline ends. Germline loops: CDR1 SGHTA, CDR2 FQGTGA. This CDR3 contains 14 residues. The CDR3 sequence is CASSANSGANVLTF. The CDR3 bases are TGTGCCAGCTCGGCGAACTCTGGGGCCAACGTCCTGACTTTC.

Only a few counts were recorded for this clone. The chain uses TRBV2 and TRBJ1-5, with 9 bases that match TRBD1. The V and J ends lost 3 bases and 9 bases, in that order; junction bases with no gene match: 6. This CDR3 is 14 amino acids long. Germline V CDR1 and CDR2: SNHLY, FYNNEI. CDR3 amino acids: CASSETGGMGPQHF. The CDR3 DNA reads as TGTGCCAGCAGTGAGACAGGGGGAATGGGGCCCCAGCATTTT.

The V gene is TRBV9, the J gene TRBJ1-5; a weak D match, TRBD1 (5 bases). The ends were cut back, 4 bases at V and 5 bases at J, with 16 bases in the middle. The CDR3 covers 15 residues. Germline CDR1 is SGDLS and CDR2 is YYNGEE. CDR3 residues: CASSPGGAGDQPQHF. The DNA of the CDR3 is TGTGCCAGCAGCCCGGGAGGAGCGGGGGATCAGCCCCAGCATTTT.

This clone was picked up a small number of times. The chain employs TRBV5-1 and TRBJ1-1; possible D gene TRBD1, 5 bases. The CDR3 consists of 16 residues. The germline V gene has CDR1 SGHRS and CDR2 YFSETQ. Trimming took 1 base from V and 1 from J, leaving 14 bases between them. Here the CDR3 reads CASSLSLRVENTEAFF. CDR3 coding DNA: TGCGCCAGCAGCTTGTCGCTCAGGGTAGAGAACACTGAAGCTTTCTTT.

This chain joins TRBV29-1 and TRBJ2-2; 7 bases are a match to TRBD1. The CDR3 is made up of 15 amino acids. The J segment lost 6 bases and the V segment lost 6 bases, leaving 13 bases of the junction unmatched. The germline V gene encodes CDR1 SQVTM and CDR2 ANQGSEA. The CDR3, as DNA: TGCAGCGTAGGGGGACAGATCAGCGGAGCCGGGGAGCTGTTTTTT. It codes for CSVGGQISGAGELFF.

This clone appeared once. The gene calls are TRBV5-5 and TRBJ1-4; D call uncertain. Trimming took 0 bases from V and 11 from J, leaving 17 bases between them. Germline V gene lookup returns CDR1 SGHKS and CDR2 YYEKEE (reference sequence). This CDR3 region has 15 residues. The DNA for the CDR3 is TGTGCCAGCAGCTTGGTCTTATCGGGGAATGGGAAACTGTTTTTT. This codes for CASSLVLSGNGKLFF.

V is TRBV7-2 and J is TRBJ2-7; D may be TRBD2 (6 bases). Trimming pared 4 bases from V and 4 bases from J, leaving 17 bases between. The CDR3 totals 15 residues. Germline V lookup: CDR1 SGHTA, CDR2 FQGNSA. The CDR3 here is CASSSTGSLTYEQYF. In nucleotides, the CDR3 is TGTGCCAGCAGCTCAACCGGGAGTCTAACGTACGAGCAGTACTTC.

The V and J genes are TRBV7-9 and TRBJ2-3; TRBD2 matches at 10 bases. Looked up from germline, CDR1 is SEHNR and CDR2 is FQNEAQ (reference sequence). Trimming removed 5 bases from V and 0 bases from J; junction bases left unmatched: 5. This CDR3 comprises 16 residues. The CDR3 is CASSSSSGRSTDTQYF. The CDR3, as DNA: TGTGCCAGCAGCAGCTCTAGCGGGAGAAGCACAGATACGCAGTATTTT.

The chain links TRBV30 to TRBJ1-5, with no clear D. The CDR3 is 13 residues long. V was shortened by 0 bases and J by 6 bases, with 9 bases between the two germline ends. Germline CDR1 GTSNPN, CDR2 SVGIG (reference sequence). The CDR3 here is CAWSVERSQPQHF. CDR3 coding DNA: TGTGCCTGGAGTGTAGAAAGGAGTCAGCCCCAGCATTTT. The full variable domain, in which reference TRBV30 and TRBJ1-5 provide the parts outside the CDR3, is SQTIHQWPATLVQPVGSPLSLECTVEGTSNPNLYWYRQAAGRGLQLLFYSVGIGQISSEVPQNLSASRPQDRQFILSSKKLLLSDSGFYLCAWSVERSQPQHFGDGTRLSIL.

This clone was seen more than once but under ten times. The chain employs TRBV2 and TRBJ2-1; 8 bases align to TRBD2. After removal of 7 bases from V and 8 bases from J, the junction contained 10 bases not matched to a gene. CDR1 is SNHLY, CDR2 FYNNEI, per germline. The CDR3 is made up of 14 amino acids. The CDR3 DNA is TGTGCCAGCACTCCGGGACTAGTATCCGATGAGCAGTTCTTC. It yields the protein CASTPGLVSDEQFF.

CDR3 nucleotide sequence: TGTGCCAGCAGCTCGTCACCGATCTCTGGAAACACCATATATTTT. Encoded protein: CASSSSPISGNTIYF. V usage is TRBV13 and J usage is TRBJ1-3, with D unresolved. This CDR3 comprises 15 residues. V lost 4 bases, J lost 0 bases, and 10 bases lay in between. The germline V gene encodes CDR1 PRHDT and CDR2 FYEKMQ (reference sequence).

The gene calls are TRBV19 and TRBJ1-1; D unresolved. V was cut by 6 bases and J by 1 base, with 12 bases left in between. The CDR3 is 14 amino acids. Looked up from germline, CDR1 is LNHDA and CDR2 is SQIVND (reference sequence). The CDR3 sequence is CASRNSRRNTEAFF. The CDR3 DNA reads as TGTGCCAGTAGGAACAGCAGAAGGAACACTGAAGCTTTCTTT. Full variable domain (missing parts from reference TRBV19 and TRBJ1-1): DGGITQSPKYLFRKEGQNVTLSCEQNLNHDAMYWYRQDPGQGLRLIYYSQIVNDFQKGDIAEGYSVSREKKESFPLTVTSAQKNPTAFYLCASRNSRRNTEAFFGQGTRLTVV.

This sequence joins TRBV7-9 and TRBJ1-3; 7 positions match TRBD1. The ends lost 8 bases at V and 0 bases at J; junction bases unmatched: 7. The CDR3 contains 15 residues. Germline V gene sequence: CDR1 SEHNR, CDR2 FQNEAQ (reference sequence). The DNA for the CDR3 is TGTGCCAGCGACGGCAGGGGGACCTCTGGAAACACCATATATTTT. This translates into CASDGRGTSGNTIYF.

The V and J genes are TRBV7-8 and TRBJ1-5, with 7 bases that match TRBD1. V shed 5 bases and J 7 bases; nucleotides not matched to a gene: 11. Per the germline V gene, CDR1 is SGHVS and CDR2 is FQNEAQ. The CDR3 has 15 amino acids. For the CDR3, the DNA is TGTGCCAGCAGCAAAGGAGGACAGGTCGGCCAGCCCCAGCATTTT. Translated: CASSKGGQVGQPQHF.

This clone was detected only a few times. The chain is built from TRBV19 and TRBJ1-2; the D is unclear. CDR1 is LNHDA, CDR2 SQIVND, per germline (reference sequence). The CDR3 covers 12 residues. Trimming pared 6 bases from V and 7 bases from J, leaving 12 bases between. The CDR3 nucleotides read TGTGCCAGTAGATACCCCCAAGGTGGCTACACCTTC. It yields the protein CASRYPQGGYTF.

The chain combines TRBV5-1 with TRBJ2-5, with D uncertain. Germline-derived CDR1 and CDR2 are SGHRS and YFSETQ. The ends were cut back, 4 bases at V and 4 bases at J, with 8 bases in the middle. This CDR3 comprises 12 residues. CDR3: CASSPSTETQYF. The CDR3 DNA sequence: TGCGCCAGCAGCCCAAGCACAGAGACCCAGTACTTC.

The chain is built from TRBV19 and TRBJ1-1; D ambiguous. V lost 9 bases and J lost 3, with 11 bases in between. The CDR3 has 12 residues. The V gene's germline CDR1 is LNHDA and CDR2 SQIVND (reference sequence). The CDR3 region is CASSHSDTEAFF. The DNA for the CDR3 is TGTGCCAGCTCACATAGCGACACTGAAGCTTTCTTT.

A few counts support this clone. The V call is TRBV7-2, the J call TRBJ2-7, with D unresolved. CDR1 is SGHTA, CDR2 FQGNSA, per germline. This CDR3 has 12 amino acids. V was clipped by 5 bases and J by 3 bases, with 8 bases between them. For the CDR3, the DNA is TGTGCCAGCAGCAATACACTCTACGAGCAGTACTTC. Translation gives CASSNTLYEQYF.

The chain joins TRBV24-1 to TRBJ2-1; 14 bases match TRBD2. After removal of 3 bases from V and 8 bases from J, the junction contained 8 bases not matched to a gene. The CDR3 has 17 amino acids. Germline lookup yields CDR1 KGHDR and CDR2 SFDVKD. The chain's CDR3 is CATSDISRLAGGDEQFF. The CDR3 nucleotides read TGTGCCACCAGTGATATATCAAGACTAGCGGGGGGGGATGAGCAGTTCTTC.

The rearrangement joins TRBV5-5 to TRBJ2-1; 7 bases map to TRBD2. V lost 2 bases to trimming and J lost 2 bases; unmatched junction nucleotides: 4. In germline, CDR1 is SGHKS, CDR2 YYEKEE (reference sequence). The CDR3 contains 15 residues. CDR3 protein: CASSLGRGTYNEQFF. As DNA, the CDR3 is TGTGCCAGCAGCTTAGGGAGGGGAACCTACAATGAGCAGTTCTTC.

The chain has TRBV7-2 and TRBJ2-7; tentatively, D is TRBD1 (6 bases). Germline V gene sequence: CDR1 SGHTA, CDR2 FQGNSA. The V and J ends lost 5 bases and 2 bases respectively, with 16 bases between them. This CDR3 contains 15 residues. CDR3 amino acids: CASSRQYRAPYEQYF. The CDR3 bases are TGTGCCAGCAGCCGCCAATACAGGGCCCCCTACGAGCAGTACTTC. The whole variable domain, remainder taken from reference TRBV7-2 and TRBJ2-7, is GAGVSQSPSNKVTEKGKDVELRCDPISGHTALYWYRQSLGQGLEFLIYFQGNSAPDKSGLPSDRFSAERTGGSVSTLTIQRTQQEDSAVYLCASSRQYRAPYEQYFGPGTRLTVT.